This section outlines one T cell receptor beta chain sequence together with its context. Its antigen is not identified. The sample comes from a study of T cell responses to AZD1222 COVID-19 vaccine. Method: immunoSEQ multiplex PCR; TCRdb's copy keeps in-frame clones and lacks some. The sample lists 90,000 to 95,000 clones; 70% to 90% were seen once. Findings and caveats of the study: Donors were chiefly white British, with a greater number of females, and clonal diversity was perhaps underestimated. After two AZD1222 doses, spike-specific TCR breadth and depth rose versus day 0.

Both about-4-week and about-12-week second-dose recipients were combined. This CDR3 contains 13 residues. The germline CDR1 and CDR2 sequences are SGDLS and YYNGEE. With 4 bases removed from V and 3 bases from J, the gap between germline ends came to 10 bases. This chain joins TRBV9 and TRBJ1-1; D ambiguous. The source material was peripheral blood, sampled 28 days after the second AZD1222 dose. The source of this sequence is an adult who received the AZD1222 COVID-19 vaccine. The chain's CDR3 is CASSFGVDTEAFF. Here the CDR3 DNA reads TGTGCCAGCAGCTTTGGGGTTGACACTGAAGCTTTCTTT.